These 10 T cell receptor beta chains came from one sample sequenced in a study of blood T cell repertoires in COVID-19. Method: immunoSEQ multiplex PCR; TCRdb's copy keeps in-frame clones and lacks some. The sample has about 180,000 clones, 87% seen once; the top ten hold around 2.3%. Sequenced sample: peripheral blood. The receptors come from a man between 40 and 49 years old with active or convalescent COVID-19.

V usage is TRBV5-4 and J usage is TRBJ1-2; D possibly corresponds to TRBD1 (6 bases). CDR1 is SGHNT and CDR2 is YYREEE in the germline V gene (reference sequence). The CDR3 is 18 residues long. V lost 4 bases and J 2 bases, leaving 24 bases between the germline ends. For the CDR3, the DNA is TGTGCCAGCAGCCCTTCAGGTGTTGGGGGGGCTAAAAACTATGGCTACACCTTC. Translation: CASSPSGVGGAKNYGYTF.

The genes are TRBV19 and TRBJ2-3; 10 bases map to TRBD2. The CDR3 contains 17 residues. The V and J ends lost 6 bases and 3 bases, in that order; junction bases with no gene match: 12. The germline CDR1 and CDR2 sequences are LNHDA and SQIVND (reference sequence). The CDR3 region has the DNA TGTGCCAGTAGGGTAATAAGCGGGGGGGCGGGTACAGATACGCAGTATTTT. Amino acid sequence: CASRVISGGAGTDTQYF. Drawing the rest from reference TRBV19 and TRBJ2-3, the complete variable domain is DGGITQSPKYLFRKEGQNVTLSCEQNLNHDAMYWYRQDPGQGLRLIYYSQIVNDFQKGDIAEGYSVSREKKESFPLTVTSAQKNPTAFYLCASRVISGGAGTDTQYFGPGTRLTVL.

V and J are TRBV30 and TRBJ2-1, with TRBD2 matching 16 bases. This CDR3 contains 17 residues. Per the germline V gene, CDR1 is GTSNPN and CDR2 is SVGIG (reference sequence). J gave up 6 bases and V 4 bases, and 9 bases lay outside the gene matches. CDR3 loop: CAWKGTSGGDHTNEQFF. The DNA of the CDR3 is TGTGCCTGGAAGGGGACTAGCGGGGGGGACCACACCAATGAGCAGTTCTTC.

This chain joins TRBV6-1 and TRBJ1-3, with D possibly TRBD1 on 5 matching bases. The length of the CDR3 is 17 residues. The V and J ends lost 2 bases and 0 bases respectively, with 14 bases between them. Per germline, CDR1 MNHNS and CDR2 SASEGT. CDR3 sequence: CASSESGGIFSGNTIYF. The CDR3 DNA follows: TGTGCCAGCAGTGAAAGTGGGGGGATTTTCTCTGGAAACACCATATATTTT.

V gene TRBV7-2 combines with J gene TRBJ1-3; 8 nucleotides agree with TRBD1. Germline V gene sequence: CDR1 SGHTA, CDR2 FQGNSA. V lost 5 bases, J lost 0 bases, and 6 bases stayed unmatched. The CDR3 runs to 16 residues. The CDR3 DNA follows: TGTGCCAGCAGCCTGACAGGGGTGGGCTCTGGAAACACCATATATTTT. The encoded protein is CASSLTGVGSGNTIYF.

This chain uses TRBV6-5 with TRBJ1-1; D is unresolved. V was trimmed by 5 bases and J by 6 bases, leaving 16 bases between them. CDR1 is MNHEY, CDR2 SVGAGI, per germline. The CDR3 loop spans 14 amino acids. CDR3 protein: CASSNKLGSPEAFF. The DNA of the CDR3 is TGTGCCAGCAGTAACAAACTAGGAAGTCCTGAAGCTTTCTTT.

The chain has TRBV3-1 (or the pseudogene TRBV3-2) and TRBJ1-6, with D maybe TRBD1 (6 bases). CDR1 is LGHDT and CDR2 is YNNKEL in the germline V gene (reference sequence). The CDR3 runs to 17 residues. V lost 8 bases, J lost 0 bases, and 17 bases lay in between. In DNA form, the CDR3 reads TGTGCCAGCGGGCTTACGACAGGTAGCTCCTATAATTCACCCCTCCACTTT. Its protein is CASGLTTGSSYNSPLHF.

This clone occurred a few times. The J gene is TRBJ1-5, the V gene TRBV12-3 or TRBV12-4, with TRBD1 identical over 7 bases. This CDR3 has 13 residues. The V gene end was trimmed by 5 bases and the J gene end by 4 bases; junction bases not matched to a gene: 2. The CDR3 here is CASSGTENQPQHF. The CDR3 DNA reads as TGTGCCAGCAGTGGGACAGAGAATCAGCCCCAGCATTTT.

The chain carries TRBV5-4 and TRBJ2-2; 7 bases agree with TRBD1. Trimming took 3 bases from V and 5 from J; bases not matched to a gene: 10. This CDR3 has 16 amino acids. Germline CDR1 reads SGHNT; CDR2 reads YYREEE (reference sequence). The CDR3 loop reads CASSSGTALGTGELFF. The CDR3 DNA sequence: TGTGCCAGCAGCTCCGGGACAGCCCTGGGGACCGGGGAGCTGTTTTTT.

This clone appeared once. The chain employs TRBV19 and TRBJ1-1; no firm D call. CDR1 and CDR2 (germline): LNHDA, SQIVND (reference sequence). The CDR3 runs to 16 residues. Trimming pared 2 bases from V and 9 bases from J, leaving 22 bases between. CDR3 nucleotide sequence: TGTGCCAGTAGTATATTCGGCTCCAGAGGTTTCGCGAAAGCTTTCTTT. Translated, it gives CASSIFGSRGFAKAFF. Complete variable domain (other parts from reference TRBV19 and TRBJ1-1): DGGITQSPKYLFRKEGQNVTLSCEQNLNHDAMYWYRQDPGQGLRLIYYSQIVNDFQKGDIAEGYSVSREKKESFPLTVTSAQKNPTAFYLCASSIFGSRGFAKAFFGQGTRLTVV.